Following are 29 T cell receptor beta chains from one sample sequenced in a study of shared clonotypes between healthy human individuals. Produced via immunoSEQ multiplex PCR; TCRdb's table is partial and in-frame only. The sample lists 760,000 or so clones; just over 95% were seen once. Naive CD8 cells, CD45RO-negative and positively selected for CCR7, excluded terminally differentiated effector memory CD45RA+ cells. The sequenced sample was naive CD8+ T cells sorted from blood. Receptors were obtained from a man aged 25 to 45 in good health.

Written as DNA, the CDR3 is TGTGCCAGCAACGACCTTGGGGACAGGGGGCACGAGCAGTACTTC. Amino acids: CASNDLGDRGHEQYF. This chain uses TRBV6-1 with TRBJ2-7; TRBD1 agrees at 12 bases. The ends lost 7 bases at V and 5 bases at J; junction bases unmatched: 9. Germline V gives CDR1 MNHNS, CDR2 SASEGT. There are 15 residues in the CDR3.

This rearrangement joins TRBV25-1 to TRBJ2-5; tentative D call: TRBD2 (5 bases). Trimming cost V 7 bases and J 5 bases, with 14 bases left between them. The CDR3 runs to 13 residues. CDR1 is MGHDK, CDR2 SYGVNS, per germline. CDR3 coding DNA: TGTGCCAGCACCTCCGCGGGTACGGAGACCCAGTACTTC. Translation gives CASTSAGTETQYF.

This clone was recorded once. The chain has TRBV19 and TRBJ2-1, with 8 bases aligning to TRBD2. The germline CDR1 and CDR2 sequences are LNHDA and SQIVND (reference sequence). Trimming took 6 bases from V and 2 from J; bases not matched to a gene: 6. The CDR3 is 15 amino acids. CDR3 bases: TGTGCCAGTAGAGCAGCGGGAGCGACCTACAATGAGCAGTTCTTC. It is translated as CASRAAGATYNEQFF.

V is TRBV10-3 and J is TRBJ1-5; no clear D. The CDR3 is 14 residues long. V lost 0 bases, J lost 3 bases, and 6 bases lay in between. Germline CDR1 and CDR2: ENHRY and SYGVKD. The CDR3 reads CAISESAANQPQHF. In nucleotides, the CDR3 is TGTGCCATCAGTGAGTCGGCAGCCAATCAGCCCCAGCATTTT.

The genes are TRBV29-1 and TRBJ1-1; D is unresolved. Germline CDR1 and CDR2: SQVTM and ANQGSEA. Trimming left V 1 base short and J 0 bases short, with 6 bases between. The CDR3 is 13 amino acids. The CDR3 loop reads CSVEVPLNTEAFF. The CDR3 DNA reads TGCAGCGTTGAAGTCCCCCTGAACACTGAAGCTTTCTTT.

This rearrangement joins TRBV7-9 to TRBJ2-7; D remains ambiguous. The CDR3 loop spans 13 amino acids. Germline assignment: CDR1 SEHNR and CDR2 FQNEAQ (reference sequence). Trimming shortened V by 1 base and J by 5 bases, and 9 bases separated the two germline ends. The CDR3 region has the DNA TGTGCCAGCAGCTTAGGGGGTCAAAACGAGCAGTACTTC. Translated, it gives CASSLGGQNEQYF.

CDR3 in DNA: TGTGCCAGCCAAACCGGGGCTCGCAATCAGCCCCAGCATTTT. Amino acid sequence: CASQTGARNQPQHF. The chain is built from TRBV5-8 and TRBJ1-5, with a weak D call TRBD1 (5 bases). Trimming removed 7 bases at V and 2 bases at J, with 13 bases between. Germline V gene lookup returns CDR1 SGHTS and CDR2 YDEGEE. This CDR3 has 14 residues.

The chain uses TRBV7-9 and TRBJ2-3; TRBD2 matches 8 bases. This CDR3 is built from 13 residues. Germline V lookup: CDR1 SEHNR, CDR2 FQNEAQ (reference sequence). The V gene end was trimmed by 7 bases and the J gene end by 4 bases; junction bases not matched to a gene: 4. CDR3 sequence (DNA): TGTGCCAGCAAAGCGGGAGTGCCAGATACGCAGTATTTT. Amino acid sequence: CASKAGVPDTQYF.

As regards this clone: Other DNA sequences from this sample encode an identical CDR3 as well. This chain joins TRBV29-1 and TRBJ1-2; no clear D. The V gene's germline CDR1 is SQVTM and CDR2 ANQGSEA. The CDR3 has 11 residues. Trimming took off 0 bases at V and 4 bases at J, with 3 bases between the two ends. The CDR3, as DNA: TGCAGCGTTGAAGATCGCTATGGCTACACCTTC. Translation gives CSVEDRYGYTF.

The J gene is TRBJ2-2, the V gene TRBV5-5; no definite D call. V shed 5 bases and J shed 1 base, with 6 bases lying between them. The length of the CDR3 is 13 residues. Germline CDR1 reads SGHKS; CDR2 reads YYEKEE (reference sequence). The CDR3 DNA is TGTGCCAGCAGGGATGTGAACACCGGGGAGCTGTTTTTT. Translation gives CASRDVNTGELFF.

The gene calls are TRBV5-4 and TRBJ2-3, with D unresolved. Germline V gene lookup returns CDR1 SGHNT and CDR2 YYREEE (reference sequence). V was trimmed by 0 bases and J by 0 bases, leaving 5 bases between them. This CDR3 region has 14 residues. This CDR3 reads CASSLAVSTDTQYF. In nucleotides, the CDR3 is TGTGCCAGCAGCTTGGCCGTCAGCACAGATACGCAGTATTTT.

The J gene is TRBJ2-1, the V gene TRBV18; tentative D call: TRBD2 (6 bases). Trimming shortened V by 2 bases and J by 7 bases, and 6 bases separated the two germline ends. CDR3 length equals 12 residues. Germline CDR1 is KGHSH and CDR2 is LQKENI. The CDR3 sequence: CASSPGRNEQFF. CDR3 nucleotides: TGTGCCAGCTCACCAGGGAGGAATGAGCAGTTCTTC.

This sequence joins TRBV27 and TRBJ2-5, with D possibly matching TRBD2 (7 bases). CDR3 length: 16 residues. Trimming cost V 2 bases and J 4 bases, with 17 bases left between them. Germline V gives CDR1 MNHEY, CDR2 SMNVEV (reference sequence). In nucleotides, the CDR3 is TGTGCCAGCAGTTTACTCGGGCCACGGGGGGCAGAGACCCAGTACTTC. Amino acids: CASSLLGPRGAETQYF.

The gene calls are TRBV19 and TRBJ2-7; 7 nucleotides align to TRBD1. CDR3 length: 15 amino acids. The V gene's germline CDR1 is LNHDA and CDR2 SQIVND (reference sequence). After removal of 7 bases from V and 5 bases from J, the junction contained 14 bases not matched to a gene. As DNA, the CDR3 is TGTGCCAGTACCTCGACCGGTGACAGGGTGGACGAGCAGTACTTC. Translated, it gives CASTSTGDRVDEQYF. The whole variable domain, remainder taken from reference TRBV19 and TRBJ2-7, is DGGITQSPKYLFRKEGQNVTLSCEQNLNHDAMYWYRQDPGQGLRLIYYSQIVNDFQKGDIAEGYSVSREKKESFPLTVTSAQKNPTAFYLCASTSTGDRVDEQYFGPGTRLTVT.

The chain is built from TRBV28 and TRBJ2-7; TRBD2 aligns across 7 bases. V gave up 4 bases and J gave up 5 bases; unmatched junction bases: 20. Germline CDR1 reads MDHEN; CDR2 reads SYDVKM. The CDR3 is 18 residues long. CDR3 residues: CASSSHGGWAKEDHEQYF. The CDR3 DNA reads TGTGCCAGCAGTTCACACGGGGGGTGGGCAAAGGAGGACCACGAGCAGTACTTC.

This chain's CDR3 is CASSSGLSEQYF. The CDR3 DNA reads as TGTGCCAGCAGCTCGGGACTCTCCGAGCAGTACTTC. The chain recombines TRBV11-2 with TRBJ2-7, with a weak D call TRBD2 (6 bases). This CDR3 region has 12 residues. From germline, CDR1 is SGHAT and CDR2 FQNNGV. The V end lost 4 bases, the J end lost 6 bases, and 10 bases lay between the germline ends. The full variable domain, in which reference TRBV11-2 and TRBJ2-7 provide the parts outside the CDR3, is EAGVAQSPRYKIIEKRQSVAFWCNPISGHATLYWYQQILGQGPKLLIQFQNNGVVDDSQLPKDRFSAERLKGVDSTLKIQPAKLEDSAVYLCASSSGLSEQYFGPGTRLTVT.

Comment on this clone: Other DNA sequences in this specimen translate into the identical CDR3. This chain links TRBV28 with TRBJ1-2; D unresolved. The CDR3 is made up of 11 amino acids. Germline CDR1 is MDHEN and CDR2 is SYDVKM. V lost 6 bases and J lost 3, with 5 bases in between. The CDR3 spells CASSLYYGYTF. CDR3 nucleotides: TGTGCCAGCAGCCTATACTATGGCTACACCTTC.

This chain's CDR3 is CASSLGTGVYNEQFF. The CDR3 coding sequence is TGCGCCAGCAGCTTGGGGACAGGGGTCTACAATGAGCAGTTCTTC. J is TRBJ2-1 and V is TRBV5-1, with TRBD1 matching over 9 bases. The CDR3 covers 15 residues. V dropped 0 bases and J dropped 3; count of bases not matched to a gene: 1. Looked up from germline, CDR1 is SGHRS and CDR2 is YFSETQ.

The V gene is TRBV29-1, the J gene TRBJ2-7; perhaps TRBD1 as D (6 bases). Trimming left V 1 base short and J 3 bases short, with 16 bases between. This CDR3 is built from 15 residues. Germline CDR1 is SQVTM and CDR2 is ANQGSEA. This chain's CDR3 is CSVEGRTGFGYEQYF. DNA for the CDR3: TGCAGCGTTGAAGGAAGAACAGGGTTTGGCTACGAGCAGTACTTC.

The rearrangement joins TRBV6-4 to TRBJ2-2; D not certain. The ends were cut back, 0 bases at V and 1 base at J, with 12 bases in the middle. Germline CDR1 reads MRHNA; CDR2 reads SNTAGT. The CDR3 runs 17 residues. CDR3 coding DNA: TGTGCCAGCAGTGACTCTACTTTGGGCAGGAACACCGGGGAGCTGTTTTTT. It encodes CASSDSTLGRNTGELFF.

The chain's CDR3 is CASTPVRNTEAFF. The DNA for the CDR3 is TGTGCCAGCACCCCGGTTAGAAACACTGAAGCTTTCTTT. The chain links TRBV6-4 to TRBJ1-1; D not resolved. CDR1 is MRHNA and CDR2 is SNTAGT in the germline V gene. The V end was cut by 7 bases, the J end by 2 bases, with 11 bases between. The CDR3 runs 13 residues.

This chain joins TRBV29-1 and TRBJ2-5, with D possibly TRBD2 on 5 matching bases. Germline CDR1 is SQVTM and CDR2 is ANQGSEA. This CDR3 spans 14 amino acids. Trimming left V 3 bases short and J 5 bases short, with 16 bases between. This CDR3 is CSVEVDGWEETQYF. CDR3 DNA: TGCAGCGTTGAGGTGGACGGGTGGGAGGAGACCCAGTACTTC.

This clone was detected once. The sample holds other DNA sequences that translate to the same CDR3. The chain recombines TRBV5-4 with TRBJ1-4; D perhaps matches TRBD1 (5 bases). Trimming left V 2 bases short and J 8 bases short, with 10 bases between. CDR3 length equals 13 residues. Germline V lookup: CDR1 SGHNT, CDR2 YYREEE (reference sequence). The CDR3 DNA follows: TGTGCCAGCAGCTTTAGGGGCGGGGAAAAACTGTTTTTT. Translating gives CASSFRGGEKLFF.

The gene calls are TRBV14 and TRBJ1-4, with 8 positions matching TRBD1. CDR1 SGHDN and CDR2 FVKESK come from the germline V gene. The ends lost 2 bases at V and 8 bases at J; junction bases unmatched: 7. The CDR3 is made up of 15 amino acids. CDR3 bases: TGTGCCAGCAGCCAAACCGGGACAGGCTGGGAAAAACTGTTTTTT. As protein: CASSQTGTGWEKLFF.

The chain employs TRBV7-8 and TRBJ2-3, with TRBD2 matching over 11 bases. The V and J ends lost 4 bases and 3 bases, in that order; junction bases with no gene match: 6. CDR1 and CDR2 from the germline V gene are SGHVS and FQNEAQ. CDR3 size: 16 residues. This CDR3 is CASSWVLAGGTDTQYF. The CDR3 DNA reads TGTGCCAGCAGCTGGGTTCTAGCGGGAGGAACAGATACGCAGTATTTT.

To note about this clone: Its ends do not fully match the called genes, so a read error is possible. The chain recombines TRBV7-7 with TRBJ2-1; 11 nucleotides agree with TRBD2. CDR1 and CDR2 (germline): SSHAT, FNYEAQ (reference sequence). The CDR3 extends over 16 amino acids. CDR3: CASSLAQGLADSEQFF. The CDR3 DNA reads TGTGCTAGCAGCTTAGCGCAGGGACTAGCGGATTCTGAGCAGTTCTTC.

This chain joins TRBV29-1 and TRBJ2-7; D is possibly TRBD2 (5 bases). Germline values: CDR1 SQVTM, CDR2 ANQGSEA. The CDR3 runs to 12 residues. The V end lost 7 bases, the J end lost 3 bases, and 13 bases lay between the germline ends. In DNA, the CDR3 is TGCAGCGCTGCCTCCGAGGGCTACGAGCAGTACTTC. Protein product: CSAASEGYEQYF.

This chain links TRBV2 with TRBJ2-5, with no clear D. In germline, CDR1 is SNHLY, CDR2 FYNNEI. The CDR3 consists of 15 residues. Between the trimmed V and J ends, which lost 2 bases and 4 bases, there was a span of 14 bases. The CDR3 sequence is CASSEKLRHRETQYF. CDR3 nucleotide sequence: TGTGCCAGCAGTGAAAAACTAAGGCACCGAGAGACCCAGTACTTC.

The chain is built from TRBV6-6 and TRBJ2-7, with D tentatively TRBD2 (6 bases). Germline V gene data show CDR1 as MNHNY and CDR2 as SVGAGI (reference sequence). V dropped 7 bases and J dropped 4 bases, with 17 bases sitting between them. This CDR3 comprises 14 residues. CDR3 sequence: CASTAGRRPYEQYF. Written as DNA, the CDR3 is TGTGCCAGCACCGCGGGGAGGCGGCCTTACGAGCAGTACTTC.